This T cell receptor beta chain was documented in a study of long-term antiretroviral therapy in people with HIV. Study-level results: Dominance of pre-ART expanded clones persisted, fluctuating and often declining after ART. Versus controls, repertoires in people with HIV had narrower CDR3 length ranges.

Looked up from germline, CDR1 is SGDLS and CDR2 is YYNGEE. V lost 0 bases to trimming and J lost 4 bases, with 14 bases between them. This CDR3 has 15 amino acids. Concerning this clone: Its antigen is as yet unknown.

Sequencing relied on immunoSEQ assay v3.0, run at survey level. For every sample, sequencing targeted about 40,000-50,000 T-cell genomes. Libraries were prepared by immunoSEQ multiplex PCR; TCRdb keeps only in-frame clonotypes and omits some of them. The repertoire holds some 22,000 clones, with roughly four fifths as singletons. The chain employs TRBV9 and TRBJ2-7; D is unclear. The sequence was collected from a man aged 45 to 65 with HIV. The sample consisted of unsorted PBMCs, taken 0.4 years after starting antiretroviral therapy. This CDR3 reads CASSVASGYQYEQYF. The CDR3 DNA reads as TGTGCCAGCAGCGTAGCTTCTGGTTACCAATACGAGCAGTACTTC.